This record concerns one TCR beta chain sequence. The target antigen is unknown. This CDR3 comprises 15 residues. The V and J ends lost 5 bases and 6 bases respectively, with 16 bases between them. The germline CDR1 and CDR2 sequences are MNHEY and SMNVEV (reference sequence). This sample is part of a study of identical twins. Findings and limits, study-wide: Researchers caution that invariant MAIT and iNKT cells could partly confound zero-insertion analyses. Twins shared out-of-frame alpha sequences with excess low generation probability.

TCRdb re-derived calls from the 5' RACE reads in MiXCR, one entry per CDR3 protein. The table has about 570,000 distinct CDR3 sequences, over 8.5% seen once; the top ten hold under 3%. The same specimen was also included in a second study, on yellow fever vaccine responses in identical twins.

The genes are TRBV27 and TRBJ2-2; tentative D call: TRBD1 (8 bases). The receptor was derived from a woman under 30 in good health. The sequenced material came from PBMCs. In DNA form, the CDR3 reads TGTGCCAGCAGTGGACAGGGAGGGGGTCCCGGGGAGCTGTTTTTT. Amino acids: CASSGQGGGPGELFF.